A single sample is the source of the 7 T cell receptor beta chains below, sequenced in a study of blood T cells in healthy people across ages. The second PCR ran about 6 to 12 cycles with a sample-barcoded 5' primer and J-beta primers. TCRdb re-derived calls from the 5' RACE reads in MiXCR, one entry per CDR3 protein. The sample contains approximately 850,000 distinct CDR3 sequences, around 45% of which appear only once. Sequencing was performed on blood. These receptors all stem from a man in his sixties in good health.

The rearrangement links TRBV3-1 to TRBJ2-1; 9 bases align to TRBD2. This CDR3 is built from 16 residues. Losses at the gene ends were 0 bases for V and 7 bases for J; bases not matched to a gene: 7. The germline V gene encodes CDR1 LGHDT and CDR2 YNNKEL (reference sequence). The CDR3 loop reads CASSQDGKRGANEQFF. The CDR3 DNA is TGTGCCAGCAGCCAAGATGGTAAGCGGGGGGCGAATGAGCAGTTCTTC.

In this sample, this clonotype turned up a few times. The chain combines TRBV12-3 or TRBV12-4 with TRBJ2-2; 9 positions agree with TRBD1. Trimming removed 6 bases from V and 6 bases from J; junction bases left unmatched: 8. The CDR3 runs 15 residues. CDR3 bases: TGTGCCAGCAGCCCTCGACAGGGGGTACCCGGGGAGCTGTTTTTT. It specifies CASSPRQGVPGELFF.

Only one count was recorded for this clonotype. CDR3 coding DNA: TGCAGTGCTACCGACAGCCCCTCTAACTATGGCTACACCTTC. This translates into CSATDSPSNYGYTF. V is TRBV20-1 and J is TRBJ1-2, with D maybe TRBD1 (5 bases). The germline CDR1 and CDR2 sequences are DFQATT and SNEGSKA (reference sequence). This CDR3 contains 14 residues. V was clipped by 4 bases and J by 0 bases, with 12 bases between them.

The chain links TRBV12-3 or TRBV12-4 to TRBJ2-7; tentative D call: TRBD1 (5 bases). The CDR3 is made up of 17 amino acids. The V end lost 4 bases, the J end lost 2 bases, and 21 bases lay between the germline ends. CDR3 region: CASSSSIGAEHPYEQYF. CDR3 nucleotides: TGTGCCAGCAGTTCCTCAATTGGGGCGGAGCACCCCTACGAGCAGTACTTC.

The chain employs TRBV6-1 and TRBJ2-1; 9 bases align to TRBD1. V lost 3 bases and J lost 10; bases outside the gene matches: 13. The CDR3 contains 16 residues. Germline CDR1 is MNHNS and CDR2 is SASEGT. The CDR3 coding sequence is TGTGCCAGCAGTGACTGGACAGGGGACAAAAGGGGAGAGCAGTTCTTC. This encodes CASSDWTGDKRGEQFF.

The chain recombines TRBV25-1 with TRBJ2-1; 7 bases agree with TRBD2. Germline V gene lookup returns CDR1 MGHDK and CDR2 SYGVNS. J was trimmed by 0 bases and V by 0 bases; bases with no gene match: 2. This CDR3 region has 16 residues. The CDR3 coding sequence is TGTGCCAGCAGTGAATACGGGAGGAGCTCCTACAATGAGCAGTTCTTC. Amino acids: CASSEYGRSSYNEQFF.

The gene calls are TRBV7-9 and TRBJ2-7, with no clear D. This CDR3 is 15 amino acids long. Germline CDR1 and CDR2: SEHNR and FQNEAQ (reference sequence). The V end was cut by 0 bases, the J end by 0 bases, with 9 bases between. The CDR3 is CASSLAPGPSYEQYF. CDR3 bases: TGTGCCAGCAGCTTAGCGCCGGGCCCCTCCTACGAGCAGTACTTC. Together with reference TRBV7-9 and TRBJ2-7, the CDR3 gives the full variable domain: DTGVSQNPRHKITKRGQNVTFRCDPISEHNRLYWYRQTLGQGPEFLTYFQNEAQLEKSRLLSDRFSAERPKGSFSTLEIQRTEQGDSAMYLCASSLAPGPSYEQYFGPGTRLTVT.